This T cell receptor beta chain appears in the sequencing data of a study of shared clonotypes between healthy human individuals. Every donor, a Caucasian adult, lived in Nashville, Tennessee. It was tens of millions of PBMCs that unsorted samples used for genomic DNA. General study findings and limits: Depth of sequencing was expected to influence donor clonotype sharing.

With ten immunoSEQ deep assay plates, unsorted PBMC DNA underwent sequencing. The table came from immunoSEQ multiplex PCR; TCRdb's copy has only in-frame clones and leaves some out. The sample includes about 460,000 clones, around 77% seen only once; the top ten take 9.5% to 15%. CDR1 is SGHRS, CDR2 YFSETQ, per germline. The CDR3 spans 12 residues. V dropped 2 bases and J dropped 4 bases, with 4 bases sitting between them. Regarding this clone: The antigen is not known.

This receptor was taken from a woman aged 40 to 50 in good health. Some clones in this sample may be carry-over from other donors' samples. Sample: PBMCs. V and J are TRBV5-1 and TRBJ1-3; no definite D call. The CDR3 sequence is CASSLPGNTIYF. The CDR3 bases are TGCGCCAGCAGCTTACCGGGAAACACCATATATTTT.